A selection of T cell receptor beta chains follows, all from one sample in a study of T cells in narcolepsy. TCRdb keeps only in-frame clones here, not all; method: immunoSEQ multiplex PCR. There are fewer than 35,000 clones in the sample; 80% to 85% occur only once, and 2% to 3% lies in the top ten. The material sequenced was CD45RA- memory CD4+ T cells from PBMCs. These receptors all come from a human donor with narcolepsy. CDR3s include the opening cysteine and the closing phenylalanine or tryptophan.

J gene | V gene | CDR3 protein
TRBJ2-1 | TRBV30 | CAWSGLAGYVTNEQFF
TRBJ1-2 | TRBV27 | CASADPNYGYTF
TRBJ1-1 | TRBV21-1 | CASGREQNTEAFF
TRBJ1-2 | TRBV28 | CASLTLWRLGGNGYTF
TRBJ2-3 | TRBV5-1 | CASSLAIAQIPTDTQYF
TRBJ2-3 | TRBV7-8 | CASSSIPGVGDTQYF
TRBJ1-5 | TRBV10-2 | CASSDSGGHNQPQHF
TRBJ2-6 | TRBV11-2 | CASSSQGAGANVLTF
TRBJ2-3 | TRBV4-3 | CASSQSLTAGYSADTQYF
TRBJ2-7 | TRBV6-1 | CASTLPPGQGKEQYF
- | TRBV11-2 | CASSSIGVGPYEQYF
TRBJ2-5 | TRBV10-3 | CAISESASTKETQYF
TRBJ1-4 | TRBV4-1 | CASRNPGTVNEKLFF
TRBJ2-3 | TRBV5-8 | CASSLRGPTDTQYF
TRBJ2-3 | TRBV14 | CASSQLTGGRTDTQYF
TRBJ1-3 | TRBV5-1 | CASSLTPYGSSGNTIYF
TRBJ2-1 | TRBV5-1 | CASSPYTPREQFF
TRBJ2-7 | TRBV6-5 | CASSYSGYDGQYF
TRBJ2-1 | TRBV11-2 | CASSSSGGGYNEQFF
TRBJ2-1 | TRBV11-1 | CASSSVAASYNEQFF
TRBJ1-3 | TRBV10-3 | CAIGGGNTIYF
TRBJ2-1 | TRBV2 | CASREGGMEFF
TRBJ2-3 | TRBV6-4 | CASSVGGASDTQYF
TRBJ2-3 | TRBV7-2 | CASSFQEGRIDTQYF
TRBJ1-2 | TRBV7-2 | CASSLDRDTLYGYTF
TRBJ2-7 | TRBV5-1 | CASSLGSGSYEQYF
TRBJ1-1 | TRBV4-3 | CASSSQLINTEAFF
TRBJ2-1 | TRBV12-2 | CASRWHYNLFHEQFF
TRBJ1-5 | TRBV28 | CASSLLTGGRQPQHF
TRBJ2-1 | TRBV13 | CASSLELAGGANEQFF
TRBJ2-7 | TRBV5-4 | CASSATGLEQYF